The 28 T cell receptor beta chains reported below all come from one sample, sequenced in a study of OX40 agonist ivuxolimab in advanced cancers. Data came from immunoSEQ multiplex PCR; TCRdb stores just in-frame clones and leaves some out. The sample shows about 44,000 clones, 80% to 90% of them seen only once. Sequenced material: CD4+ or CD8+ T cells sorted from blood, taken in a trial of the OX40 agonist ivuxolimab. Every receptor here comes from an adult with an advanced solid tumor such as melanoma, head and neck, liver or kidney cancer.

The chain links TRBV28 to TRBJ1-2, with 11 nucleotides matching TRBD1. This CDR3 spans 18 amino acids. With 5 bases clipped from V and 2 bases from J, the junction kept 13 bases outside the gene matches. Germline CDR1 reads MDHEN; CDR2 reads SYDVKM. The CDR3 DNA sequence: TGTGCCAGCAGTCGAACCCCGCACCGGGACAGGGGGAACTATGGCTACACCTTC. This sequence encodes CASSRTPHRDRGNYGYTF.

V gene TRBV9 combines with J gene TRBJ1-4, with a weak D call TRBD1 (5 bases). The CDR3 spans 15 residues. Germline V lookup: CDR1 SGDLS, CDR2 YYNGEE. V was cut by 4 bases and J by 4 bases, with 14 bases left in between. CDR3 nucleotide sequence: TGTGCCAGCAGCACAGAGACAGCGGTTAATGAAAAACTGTTTTTT. The encoded protein is CASSTETAVNEKLFF.

The J gene is TRBJ1-1, the V gene TRBV25-1, with no clear D. V was shortened by 7 bases and J by 4 bases, with 4 bases between the two germline ends. Per the germline V gene, CDR1 is MGHDK and CDR2 is SYGVNS. CDR3 length: 10 amino acids. The CDR3 nucleotides are TGTGCCAGCAAAGGCACTGAAGCTTTCTTT. The encoded protein is CASKGTEAFF.

The J gene is TRBJ2-3, the V gene TRBV4-1; 16 nucleotides align to TRBD2. V gave up 3 bases and J gave up 6 bases; unmatched junction bases: 12. Germline loops: CDR1 MGHRA, CDR2 YSYEKL. This CDR3 contains 19 residues. CDR3 in amino acids: CASSHPGTSGGVRSDTQYF. CDR3 DNA sequence: TGCGCCAGCAGCCATCCCGGGACTAGCGGGGGGGTAAGGTCGGATACGCAGTATTTT.

The chain has TRBV11-2 and TRBJ1-2, with TRBD1 as a possible D gene (6 bases). Germline-derived CDR1 and CDR2 are SGHAT and FQNNGV. The germline V and J ends were trimmed by 1 base and 5 bases, with 11 bases remaining between them. The CDR3 contains 14 residues. CDR3 amino acids: CASSLGGTGYGYTF. CDR3 coding DNA: TGTGCCAGCAGCTTAGGGGGCACAGGGTATGGCTACACCTTC.

The chain employs TRBV11-2 and TRBJ2-1; the D gene is possibly TRBD2 (7 bases). V was cut by 1 base and J by 7 bases, with 14 bases left in between. The CDR3 has 15 amino acids. Germline assignment: CDR1 SGHAT and CDR2 FQNNGV. The CDR3 spells CASSLGGGTQNEQFF. The CDR3 DNA follows: TGTGCCAGCAGCTTAGGCGGGGGCACACAGAATGAGCAGTTCTTC.

The J gene is TRBJ2-5, the V gene TRBV6-6; tentatively, D is TRBD1 or TRBD2 (5 bases each). The CDR3 has 12 residues. V lost 8 bases and J lost 5, with 12 bases in between. The germline gives CDR1 MNHNY, CDR2 SVGAGI (reference sequence). DNA of the CDR3: TGTGCCAGCGGAATCAGGGACGAGACCCAGTACTTC. It yields the protein CASGIRDETQYF.

This chain uses TRBV19 with TRBJ1-5, with TRBD1 as a possible D gene (6 bases). V lost 7 bases to trimming and J lost 7 bases, with 17 bases between them. Germline CDR1 and CDR2: LNHDA and SQIVND (reference sequence). The CDR3 spans 14 residues. The CDR3 DNA follows: TGTGCCAGTAAATGGGGGCGAGGAGAACAGCCCCAGCATTTT. Amino acids: CASKWGRGEQPQHF.

CDR3 loop: CATAITGGDSNQPQHF. The CDR3 DNA is TGTGCCACCGCCATTACAGGGGGGGATAGCAATCAGCCCCAGCATTTT. V gene TRBV25-1 combines with J gene TRBJ1-5; 8 bases line up with TRBD1. V was pared by 10 bases and J by 0 bases, with 11 bases of the junction left unmatched. The germline gives CDR1 MGHDK, CDR2 SYGVNS. This CDR3 has 16 amino acids.

CDR3 amino acids: CASSLTSSGGAHEQYF. In DNA, the CDR3 is TGTGCCAGCAGCCTCACCTCTAGCGGGGGGGCCCACGAGCAGTACTTC. This chain uses TRBV7-9 with TRBJ2-7; 12 nucleotides agree with TRBD2. The V and J ends lost 5 bases and 5 bases, in that order; junction bases with no gene match: 10. Germline V gene sequence: CDR1 SEHNR, CDR2 FQNEAQ (reference sequence). There are 16 residues in the CDR3.

The chain combines TRBV4-3 with TRBJ1-4; no definite D call. The length of the CDR3 is 15 residues. V lost 0 bases to trimming and J lost 3 bases, with 8 bases between them. Germline CDR1 LGHNA, CDR2 YSLEER. In DNA form, the CDR3 reads TGCGCCAGCAGCCAAGAAGCTGGGTCTAATGAAAAACTGTTTTTT. Its translation is CASSQEAGSNEKLFF.

The rearrangement links TRBV7-6 to TRBJ2-5; D possibly uses TRBD1 or TRBD2 (5 bases each). Germline V gene lookup returns CDR1 SGHVS and CDR2 FNYEAQ. V lost 5 bases, J lost 4 bases, and 17 bases lay in between. The CDR3 extends over 15 amino acids. CDR3 residues: CASSIEGLDGETQYF. The CDR3 nucleotides are TGTGCCAGCAGCATAGAGGGGCTTGATGGAGAGACCCAGTACTTC.

V gene TRBV6-1 combines with J gene TRBJ1-5; 7 bases match TRBD1. Trimming took 3 bases from V and 6 from J; bases not matched to a gene: 5. The CDR3 runs 14 residues. CDR1 is MNHNS, CDR2 SASEGT, per germline. CDR3 nucleotide sequence: TGTGCCAGCAGTGAGAAGGGGGCATTTCAGCCCCAGCATTTT. Its translation: CASSEKGAFQPQHF.

The CDR3 sequence is CASRRGGDTEAFF. The CDR3 DNA reads as TGCGCCAGCAGGAGGGGCGGGGACACTGAAGCTTTCTTT. The V gene is TRBV5-1, the J gene TRBJ1-1, with D perhaps matching TRBD1 (5 bases). The CDR3 consists of 13 residues. Trimming shortened V by 5 bases and J by 3 bases, and 11 bases separated the two germline ends. CDR1 and CDR2 (germline): SGHRS, YFSETQ.

The gene calls are TRBV7-3 and TRBJ1-1; 7 bases are a match to TRBD1. The V and J ends lost 5 bases and 5 bases, in that order; junction bases with no gene match: 14. Germline V gives CDR1 SGHTA, CDR2 FQGTGA. The CDR3 spans 16 residues. The CDR3 sequence: CASSGPTGKGPTEAFF. DNA for the CDR3: TGTGCCAGCAGCGGGCCGACAGGGAAGGGTCCTACTGAAGCTTTCTTT.

CDR3 sequence reads: CASSIGQGNQPQHF. The DNA for the CDR3 is TGTGCCAGTAGTATCGGGCAGGGAAATCAGCCCCAGCATTTT. This chain connects TRBV19 to TRBJ1-5; D is possibly TRBD1 (5 bases). CDR1 is LNHDA, CDR2 SQIVND, per germline (reference sequence). This CDR3 has 14 residues. V lost 3 bases and J 4 bases, leaving 10 bases between the germline ends.

The chain employs TRBV29-1 and TRBJ1-1; D is possibly TRBD1 (5 bases). The germline CDR1 and CDR2 sequences are SQVTM and ANQGSEA. CDR3 length: 15 amino acids. Trimming shortened V by 7 bases and J by 1 base, and 19 bases separated the two germline ends. The CDR3 DNA reads as TGCAGCGCCGCCAACCAGGGCAGGGAGAACACTGAAGCTTTCTTT. This codes for CSAANQGRENTEAFF.

The rearrangement uses TRBV5-4 and TRBJ1-6, with a tentative D call TRBD1 (5 bases). The germline CDR1 and CDR2 sequences are SGHNT and YYREEE (reference sequence). The CDR3 is made up of 14 amino acids. Trimming pared 3 bases from V and 9 bases from J, leaving 13 bases between. This chain's CDR3 is CASSSRQSSSPLHF. CDR3 DNA sequence: TGTGCCAGCAGCTCACGACAGTCCAGTTCACCCCTCCACTTT.

The chain recombines TRBV11-2 with TRBJ2-7; no clear D gene. The V gene lost 1 base and the J gene lost 6 bases, with 19 bases spanning the gap. The CDR3 spans 16 residues. Looked up from germline, CDR1 is SGHAT and CDR2 is FQNNGV. The CDR3 sequence is CASSLVIGQVQFEQYF. For the CDR3, the DNA is TGTGCCAGCAGCTTAGTTATCGGCCAGGTACAGTTCGAGCAGTACTTC. Full variable domain (outside the CDR3, taken from reference TRBV11-2 and TRBJ2-7): EAGVAQSPRYKIIEKRQSVAFWCNPISGHATLYWYQQILGQGPKLLIQFQNNGVVDDSQLPKDRFSAERLKGVDSTLKIQPAKLEDSAVYLCASSLVIGQVQFEQYFGPGTRLTVT.

The CDR3 nucleotides are TGTGCCAGTAACGACAGGGGCCATTCTGGAAACACCATATATTTT. This encodes CASNDRGHSGNTIYF. J is TRBJ1-3 and V is TRBV28, with 8 positions matching TRBD1. This CDR3 has 15 amino acids. CDR1 MDHEN and CDR2 SYDVKM come from the germline V gene. V shed 9 bases, J shed 1 base, and the junction held 8 bases outside the gene matches.

The chain joins TRBV29-1 to TRBJ2-5, with D perhaps matching TRBD2 (5 bases). V lost 5 bases and J 5 bases, leaving 9 bases between the germline ends. The CDR3 has 11 residues. CDR1 and CDR2 (germline): SQVTM, ANQGSEA. The CDR3 DNA follows: TGCAGCGTTCCGCGGGCTGAGACCCAGTACTTC. Protein sequence: CSVPRAETQYF.

This clone has a handful of counts. The rearrangement joins TRBV5-1 to TRBJ2-7; the match to TRBD2 covers 7 bases. CDR3 length equals 14 residues. Germline loops: CDR1 SGHRS, CDR2 YFSETQ. J lost 2 bases, V lost 0 bases, and 2 bases had no gene match. CDR3 amino acids: CASSLGEGPYEQYF. In nucleotides, the CDR3 is TGCGCCAGCAGCTTGGGGGAGGGGCCCTACGAGCAGTACTTC.

The V and J genes are TRBV19 and TRBJ1-1; a possible D gene is TRBD1 (5 bases). V was cut by 6 bases and J by 4 bases, with 12 bases left in between. This CDR3 spans 13 amino acids. Germline V CDR1 and CDR2: LNHDA, SQIVND (reference sequence). The CDR3 DNA follows: TGTGCCAGTAGGGAAAGGGGTCCCACTGAAGCTTTCTTT. It yields the protein CASRERGPTEAFF.

The chain joins TRBV28 to TRBJ2-2; possible D gene TRBD2, 5 bases. The V end was cut by 3 bases, the J end by 7 bases, with 12 bases between. This CDR3 has 14 amino acids. Germline CDR1 and CDR2: MDHEN and SYDVKM. Here the CDR3 DNA reads TGTGCCAGCAGTTTCCAGGTTCGGGGCGGGGAGCTGTTTTTT. Protein product: CASSFQVRGGELFF.

The rearrangement links TRBV11-1 to TRBJ2-5; D may be TRBD1 or TRBD2 (5 bases each). Per germline, CDR1 SGHAT and CDR2 FQDESV (reference sequence). The CDR3 totals 14 residues. Trimming removed 5 bases at V and 2 bases at J, with 12 bases between. The DNA of the CDR3 is TGTGCCAGCAGCCGGGGCATGGGGCAAGAGACCCAGTACTTC. The encoded protein is CASSRGMGQETQYF.

The chain couples TRBV6-6 to TRBJ2-5, with TRBD1 matching over 7 bases. This CDR3 is 15 amino acids long. The trim removed 2 bases at V and 5 bases at J, leaving 8 bases unmatched. Germline V CDR1 and CDR2: MNHNY, SVGAGI (reference sequence). CDR3 sequence reads: CASSYQIGGRETQYF. Here the CDR3 DNA reads TGTGCCAGCAGTTACCAAATAGGGGGCCGGGAGACCCAGTACTTC.

DNA of the CDR3: TGTGCCAGCAGTGACGAGGGGGCTGGGGAAAAACTGTTTTTT. As protein: CASSDEGAGEKLFF. The rearrangement links TRBV2 to TRBJ1-4; 7 positions agree with TRBD1. This CDR3 contains 14 residues. J lost 8 bases, V lost 3 bases, and 6 bases had no gene match. Germline CDR1 SNHLY, CDR2 FYNNEI. Based on the CDR3 plus reference TRBV2 and TRBJ1-4, the full variable domain is EPEVTQTPSHQVTQMGQEVILRCVPISNHLYFYWYRQILGQKVEFLVSFYNNEISEKSEIFDDQFSVERPDGSNFTLKIRSTKLEDSAMYFCASSDEGAGEKLFFGSGTQLSVL.

The genes are TRBV11-2 and TRBJ2-7; 8 bases align to TRBD1. Germline V gene sequence: CDR1 SGHAT, CDR2 FQNNGV. After removal of 4 bases from V and 2 bases from J, the junction contained 4 bases not matched to a gene. The CDR3 has 14 residues. As DNA, the CDR3 is TGTGCCAGCAGCTCCTTACAGGGGGCCTACGAGCAGTACTTC. It specifies CASSSLQGAYEQYF.